The T cell receptor beta chain under discussion was sequenced for a study of beta chain features in type 1 diabetes. General study points: A cDNA-based sequencing approach could over-represent cells with high TCR expression. Among all four CD4+ subsets, Type 1 diabetes patients had TCRB CDR3s that were moderately but significantly shorter. A pattern of fewer insertions and more deletions at VDJ junctions was seen in type 1 diabetes patients.

Germline V lookup: CDR1 LNHDA, CDR2 SQIVND (reference sequence). V was pared by 8 bases and J by 0 bases, with 10 bases between. CDR3 length: 13 amino acids. This clone was counted a few times. Its antigen is unknown. The sequenced template was cDNA made from the entire isolated RNA. Measured with immunoSEQ multiplex PCR; TCRdb has only the in-frame clones, and not every one. The data show around 160,000 clones, approximately 9.1% seen once. Input material: central memory CD4+ T cells from blood. This receptor was obtained from a woman aged 25 to 39 with type 1 diabetes. V is TRBV19 and J is TRBJ2-5; D is perhaps TRBD2 (6 bases). The CDR3 sequence is CASSGGYQETQYF. The CDR3 coding sequence is TGTGCCAGTTCAGGAGGGTACCAAGAGACCCAGTACTTC.